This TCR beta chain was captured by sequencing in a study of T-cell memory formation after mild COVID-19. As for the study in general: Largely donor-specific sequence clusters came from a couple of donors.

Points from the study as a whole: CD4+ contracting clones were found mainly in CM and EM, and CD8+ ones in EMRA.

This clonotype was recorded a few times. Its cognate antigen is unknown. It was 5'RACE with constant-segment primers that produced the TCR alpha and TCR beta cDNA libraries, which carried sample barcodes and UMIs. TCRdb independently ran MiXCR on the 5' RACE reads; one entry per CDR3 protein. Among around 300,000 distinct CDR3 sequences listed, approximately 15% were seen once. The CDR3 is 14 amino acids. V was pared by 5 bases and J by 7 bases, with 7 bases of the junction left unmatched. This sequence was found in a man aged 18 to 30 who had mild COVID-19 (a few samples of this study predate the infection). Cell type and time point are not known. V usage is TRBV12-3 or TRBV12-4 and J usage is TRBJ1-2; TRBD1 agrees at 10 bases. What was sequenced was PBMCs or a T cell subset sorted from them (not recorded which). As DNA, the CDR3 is TGTGCCAGCAGTCCGGGGACAGGGGTTAGTGGCTACACCTTC. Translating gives CASSPGTGVSGYTF.